This TCR beta chain was obtained from a study of CD8 T cells in ankylosing spondylitis. Study-level results: Matched ankylosing spondylitis synovial fluid reportedly contained a significantly enriched population of disease-linked clones. Seven to nine highly homologous variants formed a TCR beta motif that appeared characteristic of ankylosing spondylitis blood.

The germline V gene has CDR1 SGDLS and CDR2 YYNGEE. Unmatched junction bases numbered 10, after V lost 8 bases and J lost 2 bases. This CDR3 comprises 15 residues. This clonotype was detected only a few times. Its antigen is unknown. 5'-RACE, quantitative and with molecular barcodes, yielded the TCR beta libraries. TCRdb re-derived calls from the 5' RACE reads in MiXCR, one entry per CDR3 protein. The sample gives hundreds of thousands of distinct CDR3 sequences, approximately 17% of which show up once; approximately 1% is in the top ten. Sequencing input: blood, either unsorted or a sorted T cell fraction (not recorded which). The sequence derives from a male donor with ankylosing spondylitis. The rearrangement links TRBV9 to TRBJ2-7; 10 bases fit TRBD2. CDR3 residues: CASSESSGGTYEQYF. CDR3 in DNA: TGTGCCAGTTCGGAATCTAGCGGGGGTACCTACGAGCAGTACTTC.